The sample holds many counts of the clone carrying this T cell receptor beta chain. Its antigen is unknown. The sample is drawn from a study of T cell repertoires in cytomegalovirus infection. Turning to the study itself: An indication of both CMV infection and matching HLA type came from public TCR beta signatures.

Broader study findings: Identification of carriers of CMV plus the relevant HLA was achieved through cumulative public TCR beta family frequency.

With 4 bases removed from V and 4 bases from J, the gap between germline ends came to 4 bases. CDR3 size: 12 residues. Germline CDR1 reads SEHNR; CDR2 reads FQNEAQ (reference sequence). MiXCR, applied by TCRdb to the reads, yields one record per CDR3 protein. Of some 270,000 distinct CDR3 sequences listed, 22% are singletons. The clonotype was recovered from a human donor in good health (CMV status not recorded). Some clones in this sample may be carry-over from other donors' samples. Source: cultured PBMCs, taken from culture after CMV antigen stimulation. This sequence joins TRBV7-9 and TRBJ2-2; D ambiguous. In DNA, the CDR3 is TGTGCCAGCAGCTCGGGCACCGGGGAGCTGTTTTTT. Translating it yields CASSSGTGELFF.